Each of the 10 T cell receptor beta chains below was sequenced from the same sample in a study of shared T cell receptors in the human thymus. Sequencing used immunoSEQ multiplex PCR; TCRdb keeps in-frame clones, though not all of them. The sample includes 600,000 or so clones, about 89% of them seen just once. The sample was also linked to a second study, of human thymus T cells.

Input material: thymocytes. These receptor sequences come from a boy less than two years old with a congenital heart defect.

This rearrangement joins TRBV29-1 to TRBJ2-1; the D is unclear. The CDR3 length is 13 residues. Germline V lookup: CDR1 SQVTM, CDR2 ANQGSEA. The V end was cut by 5 bases, the J end by 6 bases, with 14 bases between. In nucleotides, the CDR3 is TGCAGCGTTACGTCCCCATCTAGCAATGAGCAGTTCTTC. Encoded protein: CSVTSPSSNEQFF.

This clone was counted a few times. V is TRBV28 and J is TRBJ1-1; D remains unclear. This CDR3 contains 15 residues. V lost 1 base and J 0 bases, leaving 9 bases between the germline ends. Germline CDR1 MDHEN, CDR2 SYDVKM. CDR3 DNA sequence: TGTGCCAGCAGTTTATACCCAGTGATGAACACTGAAGCTTTCTTT. It codes for CASSLYPVMNTEAFF.

This rearrangement joins TRBV11-3 to TRBJ2-1; 8 bases match TRBD1. The germline V gene encodes CDR1 SGHNT and CDR2 YENEEA. CDR3 size: 19 residues. J gave up 8 bases and V 4 bases, and 22 bases lay outside the gene matches. In DNA form, the CDR3 reads TGTGCCAGCAGCTATGGGGGGCGTACGAGGCGACAGGGGTCCGATGAGCAGTTCTTC. It specifies CASSYGGRTRRQGSDEQFF.

The genes are TRBV19 and TRBJ1-4, with 7 bases matching TRBD1. Losses at the gene ends were 5 bases for V and 4 bases for J; bases not matched to a gene: 4. CDR1 is LNHDA, CDR2 SQIVND, per germline (reference sequence). There are 14 residues in the CDR3. The DNA of the CDR3 is TGTGCCAGTAGTCCCACAGGGGTTAATGAAAAACTGTTTTTT. Amino acid sequence: CASSPTGVNEKLFF.

The chain carries TRBV9 and TRBJ1-6; TRBD1 aligns across 7 bases. Per germline, CDR1 SGDLS and CDR2 YYNGEE. The V and J ends lost 1 base and 8 bases, in that order; junction bases with no gene match: 6. This CDR3 is built from 15 residues. The CDR3 region is CASSVRGQFHSPLHF. CDR3 coding DNA: TGTGCCAGCAGCGTAAGGGGACAGTTCCATTCACCCCTCCACTTT. The entire variable domain, with the rest obtained from reference TRBV9 and TRBJ1-6, is as follows: DSGVTQTPKHLITATGQRVTLRCSPRSGDLSVYWYQQSLDQGLQFLIQYYNGEERAKGNILERFSAQQFPDLHSELNLSSLELGDSALYFCASSVRGQFHSPLHFGNGTRLTVT.

J is TRBJ1-1 and V is TRBV10-3; a weak D match, TRBD1 (6 bases). Deletions cut 4 bases from V and 5 bases from J, with 14 bases between. This CDR3 region has 14 residues. Germline V lookup: CDR1 ENHRY, CDR2 SYGVKD. In nucleotides, the CDR3 is TGTGCCATCAGTGGCCCGCAGGGGAATACTGAAGCTTTCTTT. Residues: CAISGPQGNTEAFF.

The CDR3, as DNA: TGCGCCAGCAGCCATACTAGCGGGAACACCGGGGAGCTGTTTTTT. Its translation is CASSHTSGNTGELFF. The gene calls are TRBV4-3 and TRBJ2-2; TRBD2 matches 8 bases. Germline V gene lookup returns CDR1 LGHNA and CDR2 YSLEER. The CDR3 extends over 15 amino acids. J was trimmed by 1 base and V by 3 bases; bases with no gene match: 1.

The CDR3 bases are TGTGCCAGCAGTTTATATGGGCCCGGGGGGGGCGATGAGCAGTTCTTC. It codes for CASSLYGPGGGDEQFF. J is TRBJ2-1 and V is TRBV27; 8 positions match TRBD2. The CDR3 consists of 16 residues. J gave up 8 bases and V 1 base, and 10 bases lay outside the gene matches. Germline V gene data show CDR1 as MNHEY and CDR2 as SMNVEV (reference sequence).

The chain joins TRBV6-4 to TRBJ2-1, with D uncertain. Germline values: CDR1 MRHNA, CDR2 SNTAGT. This CDR3 is 17 amino acids long. Trimming cost V 4 bases and J 5 bases, with 21 bases left between them. CDR3 sequence: CASSVSANHISNNEQFF. The CDR3 bases are TGTGCCAGCAGTGTGTCGGCAAATCATATTAGCAACAATGAGCAGTTCTTC.

Notes on this clone: A read error may account for a junction end that differs from germline. The J gene is TRBJ2-7, the V gene TRBV2, with 7 bases fitting TRBD2. The CDR3 totals 14 residues. CDR1 and CDR2 from the germline V gene are SNHLY and FYNNEI. CDR3 nucleotide sequence: TGTGCCACCAGTGGGAGGGGCAGGGTCCACGAGCAGTACTTC. It yields the protein CATSGRGRVHEQYF. The variable domain in full, completed from reference TRBV2 and TRBJ2-7, reads EPEVTQTPSHQVTQMGQEVILRCVPISNHLYFYWYRQILGQKVEFLVSFYNNEISEKSEIFDDQFSVERPDGSNFTLKIRSTKLEDSAMYFCATSGRGRVHEQYFGPGTRLTVT.